Shown below are 8 T cell receptor beta chains from a single sample sequenced in a study of radiotherapy plus CTLA-4 blockade in lung cancer. Only in-frame clones appear in the TCRdb table, and some are missing; sequencing was by immunoSEQ multiplex PCR. The repertoire holds 65,000 to 90,000 clones, with about 87% as singletons. The specimen comprised peripheral blood, sampled from a patient treated with radiotherapy plus ipilimumab. These receptors were obtained from a human donor with non-small cell lung cancer who had stable disease on radiotherapy plus ipilimumab.

The chain carries TRBV7-8 and TRBJ2-7, with D maybe TRBD2 (5 bases). The CDR3 length is 13 residues. Germline loops: CDR1 SGHVS, CDR2 FQNEAQ. Trimming took 6 bases from V and 3 from J, leaving 12 bases between them. CDR3 in amino acids: CASREAASYEQYF. CDR3 DNA sequence: TGTGCCAGCAGGGAAGCGGCCAGCTACGAGCAGTACTTC.

The CDR3 here is CAKAYEQYF. CDR3 bases: TGTGCCAAAGCCTACGAGCAGTACTTC. The V and J genes are TRBV27 and TRBJ2-7, with no clear D. Germline CDR1 reads MNHEY; CDR2 reads SMNVEV (reference sequence). This CDR3 is 9 amino acids long. V gave up 10 bases and J gave up 2 bases, with 3 bases separating them.

The rearrangement joins TRBV2 to TRBJ2-7; 8 positions agree with TRBD2. This CDR3 spans 18 amino acids. Per the germline V gene, CDR1 is SNHLY and CDR2 is FYNNEI. Losses at the gene ends were 2 bases for V and 2 bases for J; bases not matched to a gene: 14. CDR3: CASSESAGVVYSPYEQYF. The CDR3 DNA reads TGTGCCAGCAGTGAATCAGCGGGAGTGGTGTATTCCCCCTACGAGCAGTACTTC. The variable domain in full, with the rest retrieved from reference TRBV2 and TRBJ2-7, is EPEVTQTPSHQVTQMGQEVILRCVPISNHLYFYWYRQILGQKVEFLVSFYNNEISEKSEIFDDQFSVERPDGSNFTLKIRSTKLEDSAMYFCASSESAGVVYSPYEQYFGPGTRLTVT.

This chain uses TRBV18 with TRBJ2-7, with D perhaps given as TRBD1 or TRBD2 (6 bases each). The CDR3 covers 15 residues. Germline V gives CDR1 KGHSH, CDR2 LQKENI. V was trimmed by 0 bases and J by 2 bases, leaving 11 bases between them. The CDR3 here is CASSPPSGGTYEQYF. The DNA for the CDR3 is TGTGCCAGCTCACCACCGTCCGGGGGCACCTACGAGCAGTACTTC.

This sequence joins TRBV30 and TRBJ1-1; TRBD1 is a possible D gene (5 bases). Between the trimmed V and J ends, which lost 0 bases and 5 bases, there was a span of 10 bases. CDR1 and CDR2 from the germline V gene are GTSNPN and SVGIG (reference sequence). The CDR3 length is 13 residues. CDR3 loop: CAWSVSGRTEAFF. Here the CDR3 DNA reads TGTGCCTGGAGTGTATCAGGGCGAACTGAAGCTTTCTTT.

The chain combines TRBV5-3 with TRBJ1-1, with D possibly TRBD1 on 5 matching bases. TRBV5-3 is sorted into the ORF group, with uncertain function. CDR3 length: 14 residues. Trimming stripped 7 bases from V and 3 bases from J, with 16 bases between. As DNA, the CDR3 is TGTGCCAGAGGAGAGGGACTCATGGACACTGAAGCTTTCTTT. Encoded protein: CARGEGLMDTEAFF.

On this clone itself: Additional DNA sequences in this sample encode the identical CDR3. The chain links TRBV5-1 to TRBJ2-7; D unresolved. Trimming removed 0 bases from V and 5 bases from J, with 6 bases in between. Germline V CDR1 and CDR2: SGHRS, YFSETQ. The CDR3 totals 12 residues. The CDR3 region has the DNA TGCGCCAGCAGCTTGGATAGGGACGAGCAGTACTTC. It is translated as CASSLDRDEQYF.

The V call is TRBV6-5, the J call TRBJ1-1; 7 bases fit TRBD1. This CDR3 is 12 amino acids long. V shed 6 bases, J shed 12 bases, and the junction held 10 bases outside the gene matches. Germline V gene lookup returns CDR1 MNHEY and CDR2 SVGAGI. CDR3 protein: CASSQQGGKTFF. The CDR3 coding sequence is TGTGCCAGCAGCCAGCAAGGGGGCAAAACTTTCTTT.